Here is one T cell receptor (beta chain) with its context. Its antigen is as yet unknown. This sample is drawn from a study of STAT5B mutations in CD4+ large granular lymphocyte leukemia. Whole-study findings and limits: About a quarter of private leukemic clonotypes occurred rarely in other patients' non-leukemic repertoires. Top patient clones used TRBV06 genes more often: 8/27 versus 2/35 in controls. Without putative leukemic clones, patient CD4-sorted repertoires remained more clonal than healthy CD4+ repertoires.

CDR1 is MNHEY and CDR2 is SVGAGI in the germline V gene. V was pared by 0 bases and J by 4 bases, with 11 bases between. CDR3 length: 15 residues. TCRdb's copy holds only in-frame clones and misses some; the assay was immunoSEQ multiplex PCR. The sample lists more than 25,000 clones, about 76% occurring once. This chain joins TRBV6-5 and TRBJ2-3; the D gene is possibly TRBD1 (5 bases). Sequencing was performed on CD4+ T cells from blood buffy coats. This receptor was obtained from a human donor in good health. The CDR3 sequence is CASSYSGASPDTQYF. The CDR3 DNA follows: TGTGCCAGCAGTTACTCAGGGGCCTCCCCAGATACGCAGTATTTT.